This TCR beta chain was profiled in a study of blood T cell repertoires in COVID-19. J was trimmed by 0 bases and V by 6 bases; bases with no gene match: 5. Germline values: CDR1 MDHEN, CDR2 SYDVKM. The CDR3 runs to 14 residues. This clone was seen just once. The assay was immunoSEQ multiplex PCR, and TCRdb's table has in-frame clones only and misses some. This sample carries 390,000 or so clones, just over 85% of them seen once, and the ten largest clones take more than 1.4%. This clonotype originated in a woman aged 25 to 45 with active or convalescent COVID-19. Specimen: peripheral blood. V usage is TRBV28 and J usage is TRBJ2-7; TRBD1 aligns across 7 bases. The CDR3 sequence: CASRRQGDSYEQYF. CDR3 sequence (DNA): TGTGCCAGCAGAAGACAGGGCGACTCCTACGAGCAGTACTTC.